A selection of T cell receptor beta chains follows, all from one sample in a study of metastatic and nonmetastatic thyroid tumors. With MiXCR, TCRdb called clones anew from the PCR reads. The sample has thousands of clones, 35% seen once. Input material: tumor tissue. Receptors originate from a female donor with papillary thyroid cancer or a benign thyroid nodule (not recorded which). Some clones in this sample may be carry-over from other donors' samples. CDR3s include the opening cysteine and the closing phenylalanine or tryptophan. Fields, in order: D gene, clone size, J gene, V gene, CDR3 length, CDR3 DNA, CDR3 protein. D genes are given only for firm matches. Rows may omit the clone size; those that give it use once, few, many or a size class.

>.|.|TRBJ1-5|TRBV7-2|14
TGTGCCAGCAGCTTAGTTGGGGGGGATCAGCCCCAGCATTTT
CASSLVGGDQPQHF
>.|.|TRBJ1-1|TRBV29-1|13
TGCAGCGTTGCGTTGACGGGGAACACTGAAGCTTTCTTT
CSVALTGNTEAFF
>.|.|TRBJ1-1|TRBV7-9|15
TGTGCCAGCAGCCTCTCTGGAGGGATGAACACTGAAGCTTTCTTT
CASSLSGGMNTEAFF
>.|few|TRBJ1-1|TRBV6-2/TRBV6-3|15
TGTGCCAGCAGTTACGGTCTCCTAGCGGGGACTGAAGCTTTCTTT
CASSYGLLAGTEAFF
>TRBD1|few|TRBJ1-5|TRBV10-2|16
TGCGCCAGCGAGGATCTACAGGGGGGGGGCAATCAACCCCAGCATTTT
CASEDLQGGGNQPQHF
>TRBD1|medium-sized|TRBJ2-7|TRBV5-1|15
TGCGCCAGCAGCTTGGAAGGGGGCAATTTCTACGAGCAGTACTTC
CASSLEGGNFYEQYF
>.|once|TRBJ2-7|TRBV3-1|13
TGTGCCAGCAGCCAAGCGGGAGAGTTCGAGCAGTACTTC
CASSQAGEFEQYF
>.|few|TRBJ1-6|TRBV27|12
TGTGCCAGCACCAACAGGGTCTCACCCCTCCACTTT
CASTNRVSPLHF
>.|.|TRBJ2-7|TRBV3-1|13
TGTGCCAGCAGCCAAGGCTCGAACTACGAGCAGTACTTC
CASSQGSNYEQYF
>.|medium-sized|TRBJ1-2|TRBV2|11
TGTGCCAGCAGTGGGGTCTATGGCTACACCTTC
CASSGVYGYTF
>.|once|TRBJ2-1|TRBV9|15
TGTGCCAGCAGCGTAGGTAACGGGAGATCTGAGGAGCAGTTCTTC
CASSVGNGRSEEQFF
>.|.|TRBJ1-1|TRBV20-1|13
TGCAGTGCTAGACAAGACATGAACACTGAAGCTTTCTTT
CSARQDMNTEAFF
>.|medium-sized|TRBJ2-2|TRBV5-1|15
TGCGCCAGCAGCTTGGCCCCGATGGGGGGCGGGGAGCTGTTTTTT
CASSLAPMGGGELFF
>TRBD2|many|TRBJ2-5|TRBV4-2|16
TGTGCCAGCAGCCGAGGGTCTAGCGGGGGGGGAGAGACCCAGTACTTC
CASSRGSSGGGETQYF